Shown below are 5 T cell receptor beta chains from a single sample sequenced in a study of PD-L1 blockade in urothelial cancer (dated by TCRdb to about 2017). The time point label, as the study defines it: pretreatment peripheral blood. Library construction relied on the immunoSEQ multiplex PCR assay. TCRdb took this table from immuneACCESS and kept in-frame rearrangements with V and J called. Such tables lack part of the clones; where checked against another copy, unresolved V genes explain under half of the gap, and the rest is unexplained. Across this sample there are tens of thousands of clones, with 75% to 90% seen only once. The ten largest clones represent under 15% of the sample. Sequenced here: PBMCs, sampled around atezolizumab (anti-PD-L1) treatment. These receptors all stem from a man aged 60-69 years with urothelial cancer.

V usage is TRBV11-2 and J usage is TRBJ1-6; TRBD1 might be the D (6 bases). V lost 5 bases to trimming and J lost 7 bases, with 21 bases between them. Germline CDR1 SGHAT, CDR2 FQNNGV. There are 17 residues in the CDR3. The CDR3 sequence: CASSPRGPAGTNSPLHF. Written as DNA, the CDR3 is TGTGCCAGCAGCCCAAGAGGTCCGGCAGGGACAAATTCACCCCTCCACTTT.

The rearrangement links TRBV9 to TRBJ1-1, with D unresolved. The CDR3 has 17 residues. The germline V gene has CDR1 SGDLS and CDR2 YYNGEE. The V and J ends lost 2 bases and 0 bases respectively, with 17 bases between them. The CDR3 nucleotides are TGTGCCAGCAGCGTGGAGGACTATCCGATCATGAACACTGAAGCTTTCTTT. Encoded protein: CASSVEDYPIMNTEAFF.

The chain is built from TRBV7-9 and TRBJ1-5; a weak D match, TRBD1 (5 bases). The V gene's germline CDR1 is SEHNR and CDR2 FQNEAQ (reference sequence). The CDR3 length is 15 residues. The V gene lost 5 bases and the J gene lost 4 bases, with 15 bases spanning the gap. CDR3 nucleotide sequence: TGTGCCAGCAGCGAGTCAGGGATAGGGAATCAGCCCCAGCATTTT. Translation: CASSESGIGNQPQHF.

This sequence joins TRBV23-1 and TRBJ1-2; TRBD1 is a possible D gene (6 bases). TRBV23-1 carries the ORF label, with uncertain function. Trimming removed 3 bases at V and 5 bases at J, with 16 bases between. The CDR3 covers 15 residues. This chain's CDR3 is CASSHPDRLGYGYTF. DNA of the CDR3: TGCGCCAGCAGTCATCCCGACAGGCTGGGGTATGGCTACACCTTC.

The V gene is TRBV5-1, the J gene TRBJ2-3, with 9 bases fitting TRBD2. CDR1 is SGHRS and CDR2 is YFSETQ in the germline V gene. The length of the CDR3 is 14 residues. The J segment lost 3 bases and the V segment lost 5 bases, leaving 4 bases of the junction unmatched. CDR3 in DNA: TGCGCCAGCAGGGGCGGGGGGGTAACAGATACGCAGTATTTT. It encodes CASRGGGVTDTQYF.